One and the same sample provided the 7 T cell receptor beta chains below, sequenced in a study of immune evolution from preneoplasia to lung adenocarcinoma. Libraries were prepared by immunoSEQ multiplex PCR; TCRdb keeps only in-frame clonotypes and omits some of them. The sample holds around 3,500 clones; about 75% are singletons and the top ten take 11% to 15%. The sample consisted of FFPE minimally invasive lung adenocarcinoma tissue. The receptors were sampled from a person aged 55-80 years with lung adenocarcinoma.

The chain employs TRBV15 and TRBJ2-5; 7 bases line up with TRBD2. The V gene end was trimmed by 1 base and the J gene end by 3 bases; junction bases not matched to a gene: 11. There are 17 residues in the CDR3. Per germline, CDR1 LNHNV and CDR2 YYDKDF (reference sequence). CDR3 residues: CATSRVPKTSYEETQYF. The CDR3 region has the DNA TGTGCCACCAGCAGAGTCCCCAAGACTAGCTACGAAGAGACCCAGTACTTC.

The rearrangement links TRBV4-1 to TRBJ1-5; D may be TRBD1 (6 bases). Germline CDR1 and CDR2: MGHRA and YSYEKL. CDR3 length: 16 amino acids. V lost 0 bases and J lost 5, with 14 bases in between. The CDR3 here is CASSQDWGAPDQPQHF. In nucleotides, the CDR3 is TGCGCCAGCAGCCAAGATTGGGGGGCGCCGGATCAGCCCCAGCATTTT.

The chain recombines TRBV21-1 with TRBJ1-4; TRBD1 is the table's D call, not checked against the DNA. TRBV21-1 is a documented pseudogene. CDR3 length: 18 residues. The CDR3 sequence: CASSKTVEGPGQIEKLFF. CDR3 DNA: TGTGCCAGCAGCAAAACAGTCGAGGGTCCGGGACAGATTGAAAAACTGTTTTTT.

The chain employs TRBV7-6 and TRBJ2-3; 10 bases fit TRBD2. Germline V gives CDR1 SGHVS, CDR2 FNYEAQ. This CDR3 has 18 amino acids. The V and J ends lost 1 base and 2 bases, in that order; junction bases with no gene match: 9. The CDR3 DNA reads TGTGCCAGCAGCTTAGAAGGGCTAGCGGGAGTATACACAGATACGCAGTATTTT. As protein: CASSLEGLAGVYTDTQYF.

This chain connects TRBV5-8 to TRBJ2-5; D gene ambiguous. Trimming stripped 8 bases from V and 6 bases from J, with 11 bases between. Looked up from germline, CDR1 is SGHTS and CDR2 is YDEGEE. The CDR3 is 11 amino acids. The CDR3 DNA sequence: TGTGCCAGTGCCTCCTTGAAGACCCAGTACTTC. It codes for CASASLKTQYF.

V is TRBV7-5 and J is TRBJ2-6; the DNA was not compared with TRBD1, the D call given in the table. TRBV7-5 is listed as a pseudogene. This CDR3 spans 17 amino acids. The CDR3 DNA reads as TGTGCAGAATACCGTGCTGAAAGACAAAGTCGGGCCAACGTCCTGACTTTC. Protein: CAEYRAERQSRANVLTF.

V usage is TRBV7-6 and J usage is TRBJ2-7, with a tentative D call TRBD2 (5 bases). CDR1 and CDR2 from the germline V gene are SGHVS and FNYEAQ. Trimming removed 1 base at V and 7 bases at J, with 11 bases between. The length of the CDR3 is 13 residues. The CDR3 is CASSLGTSGEQYF. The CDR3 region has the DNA TGTGCCAGCAGCTTAGGGACTTCGGGGGAGCAGTACTTC.